The entry below gives a single T cell receptor (beta chain) sequence along with its context. The antigen is undetermined. This specimen belongs to a study of cytomegalovirus exposure and HLA in healthy donors. General study results and limits: TRBV6-2, TRBV6-3 and some other V segments were unresolvable in 87-base-pair reads.

At collection, donors were nominally healthy, but unrecorded immune exposures were probable. This CDR3 contains 15 residues. With 6 bases clipped from V and 5 bases from J, the junction kept 11 bases outside the gene matches. Germline CDR1 and CDR2: MNHEY and SVGAGI. PCR was performed using 60 Vbeta and 13 Jbeta primers. Data came from immunoSEQ multiplex PCR; TCRdb stores just in-frame clones and leaves some out. Found here are over 150,000 clones, just under 80% of them singletons; the top ten hold 2.5% to 3.5%. Input material: PBMCs. This chain uses TRBV6-5 with TRBJ2-7, with 9 bases lining up with TRBD1. The receptor comes from a woman in her fifties or sixties in good health and CMV-seropositive. The CDR3 DNA reads TGTGCCAGCAGCCGCCGGGACAGGGTGAGGAACGAGCAGTACTTC. This gives the protein CASSRRDRVRNEQYF.